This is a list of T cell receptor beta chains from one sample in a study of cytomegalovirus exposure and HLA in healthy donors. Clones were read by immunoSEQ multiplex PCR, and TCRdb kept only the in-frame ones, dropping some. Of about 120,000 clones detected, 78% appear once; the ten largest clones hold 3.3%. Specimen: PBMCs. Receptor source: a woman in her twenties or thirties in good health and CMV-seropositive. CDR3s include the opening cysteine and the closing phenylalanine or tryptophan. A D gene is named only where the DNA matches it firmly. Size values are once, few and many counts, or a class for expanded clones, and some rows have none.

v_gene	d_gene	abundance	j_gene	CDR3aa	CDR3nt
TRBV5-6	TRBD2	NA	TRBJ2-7	CASSSSGGGAYEQYF	TGTGCCAGCAGCTCCTCGGGCGGGGGGGCTTACGAGCAGTACTTC
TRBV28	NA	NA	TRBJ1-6	CASSSSDSLENYNSPLHF	TGTGCCAGCAGTTCATCGGACAGCCTCGAGAACTATAATTCACCCCTCCACTTT
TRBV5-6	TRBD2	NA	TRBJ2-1	CASSLGSGGSYNEQFF	TGTGCCAGCAGCTTGGGTTCGGGGGGGTCCTACAATGAGCAGTTCTTC
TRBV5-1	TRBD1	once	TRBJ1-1	CATRQGTGTEAFF	TGCGCCACCAGACAGGGTACTGGCACTGAAGCTTTCTTT
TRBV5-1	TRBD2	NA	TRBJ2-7	CASSLAGTSGYEQYF	TGCGCCAGCAGCTTGGCCGGGACTAGCGGATACGAGCAGTACTTC
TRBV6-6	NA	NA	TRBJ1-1	CASSSTPNTEAFF	TGTGCCAGCAGTTCGACACCGAACACTGAAGCTTTCTTT
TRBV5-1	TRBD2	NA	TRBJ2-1	CASSLAPSGGNEQFF	TGCGCCAGCAGCTTGGCTCCTAGCGGGGGCAATGAGCAGTTCTTC
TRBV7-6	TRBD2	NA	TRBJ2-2	CASSETSGAPGELFF	TGTGCCAGCAGTGAGACTAGCGGGGCACCCGGGGAGCTGTTTTTT
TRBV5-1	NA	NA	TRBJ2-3	CASWRRGSDTQYF	TGCGCCAGCTGGAGGCGCGGGTCAGATACGCAGTATTTT
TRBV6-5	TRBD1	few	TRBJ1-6	CASSCRESDRACPLHF	TGTGCCAGCAGTTGCCGGGAGTCGGACAGGGCGTGTCCCCTCCACTTT
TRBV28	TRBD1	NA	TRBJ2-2	CASTDRGTGELFF	TGTGCCAGCACTGACAGGGGAACCGGGGAGCTGTTTTTT
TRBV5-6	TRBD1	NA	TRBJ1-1	CASSLVRQGIGARAFF	TGTGCCAGCAGCTTGGTGCGACAGGGGATCGGGGCACGCGCTTTCTTT
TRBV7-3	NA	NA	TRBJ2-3	CASSDRTSTDTQYF	TGTGCCAGCAGCGACAGGACTAGCACAGATACGCAGTATTTT
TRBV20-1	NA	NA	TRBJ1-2	CSARQGSGYTF	TGCAGTGCTAGGCAGGGTAGTGGCTACACCTTC
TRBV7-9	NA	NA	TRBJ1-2	CASSSINRDFDGYTF	TGTGCCAGCAGCTCAATAAACAGGGATTTTGATGGCTACACCTTC
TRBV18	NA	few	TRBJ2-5	CASSRREETQYF	TGTGCCAGCTCACGCAGGGAAGAGACCCAGTACTTC
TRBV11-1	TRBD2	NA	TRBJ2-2	CASSLDRGRRGTGELFF	TGTGCCAGCAGCTTAGACCGCGGGAGGCGCGGCACCGGGGAGCTGTTTTTT
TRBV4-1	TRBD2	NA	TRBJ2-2	CASSPGLAGGHNGELFF	TGCGCCAGCAGCCCGGGACTAGCGGGGGGGCACAACGGGGAGCTGTTTTTT
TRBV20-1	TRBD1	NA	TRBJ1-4	CGGTDNEKLFF	TGCGGCGGGACAGATAATGAAAAACTGTTTTTT
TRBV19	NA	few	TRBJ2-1	CASSIDEQLFGGEQFF	TGTGCCAGTAGTATAGATGAACAACTGTTCGGCGGTGAGCAGTTCTTC
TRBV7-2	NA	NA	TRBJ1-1	CASSLEGFGNTEAFF	TGTGCCAGCAGCTTAGAGGGGTTTGGGAACACTGAAGCTTTCTTT
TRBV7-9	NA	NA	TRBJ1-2	CASSSDRLVNYGYTF	TGTGCCAGCAGCTCTGACAGACTCGTCAACTATGGCTACACCTTC
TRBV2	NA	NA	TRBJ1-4	CASSEGRTTKLFF	TGTGCCAGCAGTGAAGGTCGGACTACAAAACTGTTTTTT
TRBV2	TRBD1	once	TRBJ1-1	CASRGGQVNTEAFF	TGTGCCAGCAGGGGGGGACAGGTAAACACTGAAGCTTTCTTT
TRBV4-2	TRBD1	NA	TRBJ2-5	CASSQDSGTGYLETQYF	TGTGCCAGCAGCCAAGATAGTGGGACAGGGTACCTGGAGACCCAGTACTTC
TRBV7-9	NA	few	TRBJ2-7	CSSSSSPRQGSYEQYF	TGTTCCAGCAGCTCCTCCCCGCGGCAGGGTTCCTACGAGCAGTACTTC
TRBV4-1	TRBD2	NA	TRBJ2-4	CASSLAGDLAKNIQYF	TGCGCCAGCAGCCTAGCGGGGGACTTAGCCAAAAACATTCAGTACTTC
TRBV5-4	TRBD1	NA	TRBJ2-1	CASSAGTGLYNEQFF	TGTGCCAGCAGCGCCGGGACAGGGCTTTACAATGAGCAGTTCTTC
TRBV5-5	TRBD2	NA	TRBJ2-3	CASSLVGSGGAHTQYF	TGTGCCAGCAGCCTCGTCGGAAGCGGGGGGGCACATACGCAGTATTTT
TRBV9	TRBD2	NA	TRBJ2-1	CASPDNPGGPHNEQFF	TGTGCCAGCCCCGATAACCCGGGGGGGCCCCACAATGAGCAGTTCTTC
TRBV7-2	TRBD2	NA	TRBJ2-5	CASSPGLGLAGGNGETQYF	TGTGCCAGCAGCCCTGGGTTGGGACTAGCGGGGGGGAACGGAGAGACCCAGTACTTC
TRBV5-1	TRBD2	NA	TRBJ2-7	CASSLVPRLADHEQYF	TGCGCCAGCAGCTTGGTCCCCAGACTAGCGGACCACGAGCAGTACTTC
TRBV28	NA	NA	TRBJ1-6	CASSFGLGRTSPLHF	TGTGCCAGCAGTTTCGGGTTAGGAAGAACTTCACCCCTCCACTTT
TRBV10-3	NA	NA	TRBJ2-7	CAISIERTGEQYF	TGTGCCATCAGTATAGAGCGGACGGGGGAGCAGTACTTC
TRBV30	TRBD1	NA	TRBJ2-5	CAGEGQGKETQYF	TGTGCCGGGGAGGGACAGGGGAAGGAGACCCAGTACTTC